This TCR beta chain was documented in a study of blood T cells in healthy people across ages (dated by TCRdb to about 2015). Regarding the research as a whole: In model experiments, template switching captured about one uniquely barcoded TCR beta cDNA molecule for every two T cells. To track age-related changes in TCR beta repertoire diversity, the study relied on deep sequencing normalized with unique cDNA molecular identifiers. The donors were divided into four age groups: young (average around 16 years), middle-aged (under 40), aged (about 56) and long-lived (82). To avoid experimental bias, donors of different ages were distributed randomly across sequencing lanes. Using the same blood draw, the study looked at two additional independent replicas of 1 million unique cDNA reads for two donors, one aged 18 to 30 and the other aged 80 or older.

The donors were roughly 40 Caucasian individuals from Russia, aged 6 to 90 years, who were systemically healthy. About 9.8 milliliters of peripheral blood were drawn from each donor into EDTA-treated Vacutainer tubes. Ficoll-Paque density-gradient centrifugation was used to isolate PBMCs, with at least 7 million obtained per sample. Total RNA was extracted from PBMCs with Trizol reagent, with at least 5 micrograms obtained per sample. The percentages of naive CD45RAhigh/CD27high T cells were determined by flow cytometry on a PBMC aliquot from every donor. Study-wide findings and limitations: Donor CMV infection status was unknown, potentially confounding age-related changes in expanded clonotypes. Conclusive comparison of naive and antigen-experienced compartments was prevented by the profiling of bulk unsorted PBMCs. Compared with the aged group, more naive CD4+ T cells, fewer expanded clones and increased TCR diversity were shown by the long-lived group, suggesting age selection. As age increased, observed TCR beta diversity per million T cells dropped in a roughly linear way, and a significant reduction was already evident by age about 36. The percentage of naive T cells measured by flow cytometry correlated strongly with observed TCR beta diversity. Estimates of total diversity based on one million sequenced T cells were regarded as lower bounds and as underestimates.

The library was made by 5' RACE. TCRdb names Illumina HiSeq 2500 as the instrument used. A second roughly 6 to 11 cycle PCR used a sample-barcoded 5' primer and a J-beta primer mix. Each TCR beta cDNA molecule received a unique molecular identifier from a template-switch 5' adaptor carrying 12 random nucleotides. Each sample yielded at least 3 million CDR3-containing paired-end reads. All of the RNA was converted into first-strand cDNA using the Mint cDNA synthesis kit, with a TRBC-specific oligonucleotide serving as the primer. All cDNA was treated with uracil-DNA glycosylase and then went through a first 18-cycle PCR with the universal primers M1SS and BC2_uni_R. The original pipeline was this. Each sample was normalized by randomly selecting 1 million high-quality reads, each carrying a distinct molecular identifier. Reads sharing molecular identifiers were discarded rather than binned into consensus sequences. MiTCR, set to a Q25 quality threshold and the strictest error-elimination algorithm, was used for CDR3 identification, clonotype clustering and error correction. A nonparametric unseen species model using Euler transformation provided a lower-bound estimate of total TCR beta diversity. TCRdb trimmed public reads at Q25 via fastp, called clones via MiXCR and kept in-frame beta chains. Under each unique CDR3 protein, matching rows form one entry showing the most common genes and DNA. TCRdb's processing, not the study's, gives the V and J calls here. The sample includes roughly 730,000 distinct CDR3 sequences, with 56% observed a single time. In total, the top ten clones hold around a quarter of the sample.

Regarding this clonotype: Its antigen is not yet known. A read error may account for a junction end that differs from germline.

Sample: blood. The origin of this receptor is a man between 40 and 49 years old in good health.

The nucleotide sequence reads as follows: TGTAGTGCCACACGCGACGAGAGGACCGCTGAAAAACTGTTTTTT. This gives the protein CSATRDERTAEKLFF. The sequence links TRBV20-1 to TRBJ1-4; no D gene call is confident. Measured from the cysteine to the phenylalanine, the CDR3 is 15 residues long. The only DNA kept is the CDR3, 45 bases in frame from the first base. The germline V gene (reference sequence) gives CDR1 as DFQATT and CDR2 as SNEGSKA.